Presented here are 20 T cell receptor beta chains from one specimen sequenced in a study of cytomegalovirus exposure and HLA in healthy donors. It was with 60 Vbeta and 13 Jbeta primers that the PCR ran. Method: immunoSEQ multiplex PCR; TCRdb's copy keeps in-frame clones and lacks some. The top ten hold about 7% of the sample, which has around 140,000 clones, about 75% seen once. The specimen sequenced was PBMCs. The receptors stem from a young man in good health and CMV-seronegative.

The rearrangement joins TRBV28 to TRBJ2-3; 10 bases are a match to TRBD2. This CDR3 has 17 residues. With 4 bases clipped from V and 0 bases from J, the junction kept 7 bases outside the gene matches. Germline V CDR1 and CDR2: MDHEN, SYDVKM. The CDR3 is CASSYSGGGISTDTQYF. The CDR3 DNA reads TGTGCCAGCAGTTACAGCGGGGGGGGCATTAGCACAGATACGCAGTATTTT.

The rearrangement uses TRBV7-8 and TRBJ2-3, with 10 bases fitting TRBD2. Trimming took 4 bases from V and 3 from J; bases not matched to a gene: 4. This CDR3 contains 15 residues. Looked up from germline, CDR1 is SGHVS and CDR2 is FQNEAQ. The CDR3 DNA follows: TGTGCCAGCAGCTCTAGCGGGAGTGGGACAGATACGCAGTATTTT. Its protein is CASSSSGSGTDTQYF. Full variable domain (missing parts from reference TRBV7-8 and TRBJ2-3): GAGVSQSPRYKVAKRGQDVALRCDPISGHVSLFWYQQALGQGPEFLTYFQNEAQLDKSGLPSDRFFAERPEGSVSTLKIQRTQQEDSAVYLCASSSSGSGTDTQYFGPGTRLTVL.

The J gene is TRBJ2-1, the V gene TRBV4-2; no reliable D call. CDR1 and CDR2 from the germline V gene are LGHNA and YNFKEQ. There are 16 residues in the CDR3. Trimming took 5 bases from V and 5 from J, leaving 19 bases between them. The CDR3 region is CASSVSSGSLNNEQFF. Here the CDR3 DNA reads TGTGCCAGCAGCGTAAGCTCAGGTTCACTTAACAATGAGCAGTTCTTC.

This clone was seen a few times. The rearrangement joins TRBV9 to TRBJ1-3, with D hard to call. CDR1 and CDR2 (germline): SGDLS, YYNGEE. The CDR3 extends over 15 amino acids. V was clipped by 4 bases and J by 2 bases, with 13 bases between them. The CDR3 DNA follows: TGTGCCAGCAGCATCTCGGGAGGGCCTGGAAACACCATATATTTT. Its protein is CASSISGGPGNTIYF.

This clone showed up just a few times. V is TRBV9 and J is TRBJ2-1; D perhaps matches TRBD2 (6 bases). The V end was cut by 2 bases, the J end by 4 bases, with 7 bases between. Germline CDR1 is SGDLS and CDR2 is YYNGEE. The CDR3 has 13 residues. The CDR3 spells CASSVREYNEQFF. In DNA form, the CDR3 reads TGTGCCAGCAGCGTCCGGGAGTACAATGAGCAGTTCTTC.

The chain recombines TRBV7-9 with TRBJ1-2; the D gene is possibly TRBD1 (6 bases). The CDR3 is 16 residues long. The germline V gene encodes CDR1 SEHNR and CDR2 FQNEAQ (reference sequence). Trimming shortened V by 5 bases and J by 2 bases, and 18 bases separated the two germline ends. CDR3 sequence (DNA): TGTGCCAGCAGCCCCCACCCAGGGGACGAGAACTATGGCTACACCTTC. The encoded protein is CASSPHPGDENYGYTF.

This chain joins TRBV14 and TRBJ2-5; D uncertain. V lost 1 base and J 4 bases, leaving 7 bases between the germline ends. Germline assignment: CDR1 SGHDN and CDR2 FVKESK. The CDR3 sequence is 13 residues long. The CDR3 nucleotides are TGTGCCAGCAGCCAAGGTCTCGGAGAGACCCAGTACTTC. Translated, it gives CASSQGLGETQYF.

Notes on this clone: The same CDR3 is also encoded by other DNA sequences in this sample. This rearrangement joins TRBV5-1 to TRBJ1-2; D might be TRBD1 (5 bases). The CDR3 is 13 residues long. CDR1 and CDR2 (germline): SGHRS, YFSETQ. Trimming stripped 0 bases from V and 7 bases from J, with 10 bases between. The CDR3 DNA follows: TGCGCCAGCAGCTTGGTAGGGGAGGGTGGCTACACCTTC. Protein product: CASSLVGEGGYTF.

V is TRBV28 and J is TRBJ2-7; TRBD1 agrees at 7 bases. Unmatched junction bases numbered 6, after V lost 4 bases and J lost 3 bases. The CDR3 runs to 14 residues. Germline loops: CDR1 MDHEN, CDR2 SYDVKM. CDR3 region: CASSSPDRSYEQYF. As DNA, the CDR3 is TGTGCCAGCAGTTCGCCGGACAGGAGCTACGAGCAGTACTTC.

To note about this clone: The identical CDR3 is also encoded by other nucleotide sequences in the sample. The chain carries TRBV19 and TRBJ1-5; 9 nucleotides line up with TRBD1. CDR1 is LNHDA and CDR2 is SQIVND in the germline V gene (reference sequence). Unmatched junction bases numbered 5, after V lost 6 bases and J lost 5 bases. The CDR3 is made up of 14 amino acids. The CDR3 nucleotides are TGTGCCAGTAGACCGGGACAGGGCGATCAGCCCCAGCATTTT. Residues: CASRPGQGDQPQHF.

This clone was counted a single time. This rearrangement joins TRBV2 to TRBJ2-2; a possible D gene is TRBD2 (5 bases). The germline V and J ends were trimmed by 2 bases and 6 bases, with 10 bases remaining between them. CDR1 and CDR2 from the germline V gene are SNHLY and FYNNEI. CDR3 size: 14 residues. CDR3 nucleotide sequence: TGTGCCAGCAGTGAATTAGCGCAAGCCGGGGAGCTGTTTTTT. Its protein product is CASSELAQAGELFF.

V and J are TRBV5-1 and TRBJ1-1; D perhaps matches TRBD1 (6 bases). This CDR3 comprises 13 residues. V lost 4 bases and J 7 bases, leaving 14 bases between the germline ends. CDR1 and CDR2 from the germline V gene are SGHRS and YFSETQ. The CDR3 is CASSAVQGDEAFF. The CDR3 nucleotides read TGCGCCAGCAGCGCCGTACAGGGCGATGAAGCTTTCTTT. The full variable domain, completed using reference TRBV5-1 and TRBJ1-1, is KAGVTQTPRYLIKTRGQQVTLSCSPISGHRSVSWYQQTPGQGLQFLFEYFSETQRNKGNFPGRFSGRQFSNSRSEMNVSTLELGDSALYLCASSAVQGDEAFFGQGTRLTVV.

This clone was counted only a few times. At the DNA level, this CDR3 is encoded by other sequences in the same sample as well. This chain joins TRBV28 and TRBJ2-2; D uncertain. Trimming left V 3 bases short and J 8 bases short, with 4 bases between. Germline-derived CDR1 and CDR2 are MDHEN and SYDVKM. The CDR3 loop spans 11 amino acids. This chain's CDR3 is CASSFPGELFF. The CDR3 region has the DNA TGTGCCAGCAGTTTCCCGGGGGAGCTGTTTTTT. The full variable domain, completed using reference TRBV28 and TRBJ2-2, is DVKVTQSSRYLVKRTGEKVFLECVQDMDHENMFWYRQDPGLGLRLIYFSYDVKMKEKGDIPEGYSVSREKKERFSLILESASTNQTSMYLCASSFPGELFFGEGSRLTVL.

This chain connects TRBV14 to TRBJ1-2; D ambiguous. The germline V and J ends were trimmed by 0 bases and 0 bases, with 8 bases remaining between them. CDR1 and CDR2 (germline): SGHDN, FVKESK. This CDR3 spans 15 amino acids. DNA of the CDR3: TGTGCCAGCAGCCAAGATTACAGACCTAACTATGGCTACACCTTC. Protein product: CASSQDYRPNYGYTF.

The chain carries TRBV6-4 and TRBJ2-5; 9 bases map to TRBD1. CDR3 size: 16 residues. Germline loops: CDR1 MRHNA, CDR2 SNTAGT. V lost 6 bases and J lost 7; bases outside the gene matches: 15. The CDR3 reads CASRPYRGPDPVTQYF. In nucleotides, the CDR3 is TGTGCCAGCAGACCCTACAGGGGGCCCGATCCAGTGACCCAGTACTTC.

This chain links TRBV28 with TRBJ1-2; D possibly corresponds to TRBD1 (6 bases). V dropped 6 bases and J dropped 4 bases, with 15 bases sitting between them. Per the germline V gene, CDR1 is MDHEN and CDR2 is SYDVKM. The CDR3 is 14 amino acids. The CDR3 loop is CASSDPGGTYGYTF. Here the CDR3 DNA reads TGTGCCAGCAGCGACCCGGGGGGCACCTATGGCTACACCTTC.

The chain links TRBV6-5 to TRBJ1-1; TRBD1 might be the D (6 bases). V lost 0 bases and J lost 11, with 10 bases in between. The CDR3 is 12 residues long. Germline V lookup: CDR1 MNHEY, CDR2 SVGAGI. The CDR3 here is CASSYSPGVAFF. The CDR3 region has the DNA TGTGCCAGCAGTTACTCGCCAGGGGTGGCTTTCTTT.

This chain joins TRBV11-3 and TRBJ2-1; 11 nucleotides agree with TRBD2. Germline V gene sequence: CDR1 SGHNT, CDR2 YENEEA. The trim removed 5 bases at V and 6 bases at J, leaving 3 bases unmatched. The CDR3 contains 14 residues. The CDR3 DNA reads TGTGCCAGCAGCGTCGGGACTAGCGGCAATGAGCAGTTCTTC. Its protein product is CASSVGTSGNEQFF.

This clone was observed a handful of times. V usage is TRBV4-2 and J usage is TRBJ2-6; D gene unclear. The CDR3 extends over 17 amino acids. The V gene lost 0 bases and the J gene lost 0 bases, with 9 bases spanning the gap. CDR1 is LGHNA and CDR2 is YNFKEQ in the germline V gene. The CDR3 DNA sequence: TGTGCCAGCAGCCAAGATTTCCGGAGCTCTGGGGCCAACGTCCTGACTTTC. It translates to CASSQDFRSSGANVLTF.

Turning to this clone: No conserved phenylalanine or tryptophan is present at the end of the CDR3, so a read error is the likely explanation. It is unclear where the CDR3 begins or ends on the DNA, so no DNA is shown, and the CDR3 is as TCRdb lists it. The chain combines TRBV28 with TRBJ1-1. Germline CDR1 reads MDHEN; CDR2 reads SYDVKM. The CDR3 numbers 12 amino acids, ends counted. This chain's CDR3 is CASSPGGSRTAV.